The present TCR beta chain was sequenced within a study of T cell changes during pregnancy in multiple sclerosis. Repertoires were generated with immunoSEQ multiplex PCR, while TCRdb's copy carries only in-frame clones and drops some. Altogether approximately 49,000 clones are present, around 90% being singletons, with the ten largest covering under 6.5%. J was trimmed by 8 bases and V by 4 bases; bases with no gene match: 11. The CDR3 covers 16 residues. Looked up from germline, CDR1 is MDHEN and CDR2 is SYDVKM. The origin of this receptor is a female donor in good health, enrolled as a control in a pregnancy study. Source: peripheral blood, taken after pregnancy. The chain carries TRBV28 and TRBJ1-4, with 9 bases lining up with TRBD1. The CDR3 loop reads CASSSLTGGLGEKLFF. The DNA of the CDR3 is TGTGCCAGCAGTTCGCTCACAGGGGGCCTCGGGGAAAAACTGTTTTTT.